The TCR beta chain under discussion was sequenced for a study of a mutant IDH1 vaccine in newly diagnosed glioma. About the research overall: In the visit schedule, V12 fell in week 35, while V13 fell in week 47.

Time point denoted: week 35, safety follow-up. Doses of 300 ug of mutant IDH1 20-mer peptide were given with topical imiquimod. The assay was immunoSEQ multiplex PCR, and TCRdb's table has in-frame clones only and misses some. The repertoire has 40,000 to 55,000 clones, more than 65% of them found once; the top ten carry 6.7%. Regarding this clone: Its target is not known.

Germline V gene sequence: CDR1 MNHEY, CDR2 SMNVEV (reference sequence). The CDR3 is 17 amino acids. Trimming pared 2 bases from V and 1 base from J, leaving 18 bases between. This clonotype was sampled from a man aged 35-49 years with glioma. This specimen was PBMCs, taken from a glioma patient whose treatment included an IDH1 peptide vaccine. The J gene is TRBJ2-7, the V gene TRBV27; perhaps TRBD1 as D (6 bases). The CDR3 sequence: CASSLRAVTQGSYEQYF. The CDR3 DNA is TGTGCCAGCAGTTTAAGGGCCGTTACGCAGGGGTCCTACGAGCAGTACTTC.